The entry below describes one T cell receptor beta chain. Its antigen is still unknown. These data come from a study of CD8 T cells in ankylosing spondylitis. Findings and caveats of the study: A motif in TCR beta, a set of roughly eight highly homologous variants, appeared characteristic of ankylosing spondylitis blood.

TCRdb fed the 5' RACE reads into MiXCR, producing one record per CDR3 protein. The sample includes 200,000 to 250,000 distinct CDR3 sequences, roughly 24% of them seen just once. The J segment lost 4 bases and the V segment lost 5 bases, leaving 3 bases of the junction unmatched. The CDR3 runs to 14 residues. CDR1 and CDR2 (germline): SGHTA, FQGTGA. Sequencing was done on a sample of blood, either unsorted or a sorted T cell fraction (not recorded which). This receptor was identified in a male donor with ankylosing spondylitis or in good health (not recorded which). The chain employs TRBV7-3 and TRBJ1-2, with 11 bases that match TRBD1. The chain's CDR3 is CASSLGTGGYGYTF. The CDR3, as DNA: TGTGCCAGCAGCCTAGGGACAGGGGGCTATGGCTACACCTTC.